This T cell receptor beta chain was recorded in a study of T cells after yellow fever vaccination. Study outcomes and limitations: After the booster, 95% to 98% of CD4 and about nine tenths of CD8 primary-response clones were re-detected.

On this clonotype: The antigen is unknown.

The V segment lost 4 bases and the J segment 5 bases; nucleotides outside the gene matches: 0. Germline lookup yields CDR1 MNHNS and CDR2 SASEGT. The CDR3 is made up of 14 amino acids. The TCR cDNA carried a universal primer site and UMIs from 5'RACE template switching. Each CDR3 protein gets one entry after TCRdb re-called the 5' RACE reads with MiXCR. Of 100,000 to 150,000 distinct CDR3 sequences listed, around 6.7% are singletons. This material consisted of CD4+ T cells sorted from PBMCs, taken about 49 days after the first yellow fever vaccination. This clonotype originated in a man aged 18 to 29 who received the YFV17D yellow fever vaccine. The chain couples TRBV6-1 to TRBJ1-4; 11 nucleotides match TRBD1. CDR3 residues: CASSGDRGNEKLFF. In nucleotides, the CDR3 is TGTGCCAGCAGTGGGGACAGGGGGAATGAAAAACTGTTTTTT.